The present entry profiles one T cell receptor (beta chain) with its context. The table came from immunoSEQ multiplex PCR; TCRdb's copy has only in-frame clones and leaves some out. Here the sample spans nearly 1 million clones, over 75% being singletons. This sample is drawn from a study of shared clonotypes between healthy human individuals. The V gene's germline CDR1 is WSHSY and CDR2 SAAADI. V gave up 9 bases and J gave up 2 bases, with 11 bases separating them. The CDR3 is made up of 13 amino acids. Sequencing was done on a sample of memory CD4+ T cells sorted from blood. Described subset: CD45RA-negative fraction. V usage is TRBV10-2 and J usage is TRBJ2-1; D not certain. The TCR comes from a man younger than 35 in good health. DNA of the CDR3: TGCGCCAGTTCATTTACTCCCTACAATGAGCAGTTCTTC. Encoded protein: CASSFTPYNEQFF.